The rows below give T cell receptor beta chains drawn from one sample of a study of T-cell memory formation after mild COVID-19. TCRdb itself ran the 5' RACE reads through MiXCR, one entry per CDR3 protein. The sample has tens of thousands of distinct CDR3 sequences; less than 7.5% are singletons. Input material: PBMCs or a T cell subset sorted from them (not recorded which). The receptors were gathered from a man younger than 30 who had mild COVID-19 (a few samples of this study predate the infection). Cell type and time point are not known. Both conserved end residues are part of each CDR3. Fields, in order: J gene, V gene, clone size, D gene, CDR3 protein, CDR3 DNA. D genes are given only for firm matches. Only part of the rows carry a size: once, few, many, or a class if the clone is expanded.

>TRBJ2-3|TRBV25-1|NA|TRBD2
CASSDLSGRFTDTQYF
TGTGCCAGCAGTGATCTTAGCGGGCGGTTCACAGATACGCAGTATTTT
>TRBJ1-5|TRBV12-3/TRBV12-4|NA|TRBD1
CASSLQGTGQPQHF
TGTGCCAGCAGTTTACAGGGGACAGGCCAGCCCCAGCATTTT
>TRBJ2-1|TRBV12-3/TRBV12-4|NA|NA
CASTVDYFGYNEQFF
TGTGCCAGCACCGTCGACTATTTTGGCTACAATGAGCAGTTCTTC
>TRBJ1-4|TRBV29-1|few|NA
CSVAEGTNEKLFF
TGCAGCGTTGCTGAGGGGACTAATGAAAAACTGTTTTTT
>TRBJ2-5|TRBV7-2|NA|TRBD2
CTSSGLAGETQYF
TGTACCAGCAGCGGACTAGCGGGGGAGACCCAGTACTTC
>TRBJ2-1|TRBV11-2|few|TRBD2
CASSPGRGVQRYNEQFF
TGTGCCAGCAGCCCCGGGAGGGGCGTCCAGCGGTACAATGAGCAGTTCTTC
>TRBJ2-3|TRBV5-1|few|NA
CASGAGGGRADTQYF
TGCGCCAGCGGCGCAGGGGGGGGCCGCGCAGATACGCAGTATTTT
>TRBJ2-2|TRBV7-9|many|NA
CASSTDSNTGELFF
TGTGCCAGCAGCACTGACAGTAACACCGGGGAGCTGTTTTTT
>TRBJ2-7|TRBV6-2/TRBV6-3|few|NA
CASSYSLKGEQYF
TGTGCCAGCAGTTATTCCCTTAAGGGAGAGCAGTACTTC
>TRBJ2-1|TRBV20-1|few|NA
CSAASVEWAFEQFF
TGCAGTGCCGCCTCGGTGGAGTGGGCCTTCGAGCAGTTCTTC
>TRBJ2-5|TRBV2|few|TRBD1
CASFQGVETQYF
TGTGCCAGTTTTCAGGGGGTTGAGACCCAGTACTTC
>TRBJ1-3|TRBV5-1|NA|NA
CASSLAARPGDTIYF
TGCGCCAGCAGCTTGGCCGCAAGGCCGGGGGACACCATATATTTT
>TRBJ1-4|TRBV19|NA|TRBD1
CASSGTGAATNEKLFF
TGTGCCAGTAGTGGGACAGGAGCCGCGACTAATGAAAAACTGTTTTTT
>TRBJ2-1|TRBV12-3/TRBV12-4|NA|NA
CASSLEPGRYNEQFF
TGTGCCAGCAGTTTAGAGCCGGGACGGTACAATGAGCAGTTCTTC
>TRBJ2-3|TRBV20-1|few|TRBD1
CSARPIDRVADTQYF
TGCAGTGCTAGACCAATCGACAGGGTAGCAGATACGCAGTATTTT
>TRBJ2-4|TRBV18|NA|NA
CASSPPQGRKENIQYF
TGTGCCAGCTCACCACCTCAGGGGAGGAAAGAAAACATTCAGTACTTC
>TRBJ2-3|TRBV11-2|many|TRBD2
CASSSPSGGGTQYF
TGTGCCAGCAGCTCCCCGTCGGGGGGTGGGACGCAGTATTTT
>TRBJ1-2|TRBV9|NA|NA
CASSVGPLGGYTF
TGTGCCAGCAGCGTTGGGCCCCTGGGGGGCTACACCTTC